The T cell receptor beta chain described here comes from a study of T cell responses to AZD1222 COVID-19 vaccine (dated by TCRdb to the early 2020s). Looking at the study overall: AZD1222 recipients given second doses at about 4 weeks or at about 12 weeks were pooled, since spike-specific TCR depth and breadth were not found to differ between the two schedules. Trial participants were enrolled by age into subgroups of 18-55, 56-69 and 70-plus years, and around 150, 28 and 57 TCR-sequenced participants, respectively, were included in these subgroups. A total of about 250 trial participants underwent TCR sequencing, of whom 200 to 220 had received two doses of AZD1222 and 26 had received two doses of the MenACWY control vaccine.

The time point label, as the study defines it: baseline before first vaccination. The vaccinee samples were drawn from two UK trials, COV001 and COV002, one of which was a single-blind randomized controlled phase 2/3 trial testing AZD1222 (ChAdOx1 nCoV-19) in healthy adults. For TCRbeta chain sequencing, PBMC samples were collected from trial participants at day 0 and at day 28 after the second dose. About this clone: Its antigen remains undetermined. Per-nucleotide qualities are absent, and no much larger clonotype sits a single base away.

The CDR3 measures 13 amino acids from cysteine to phenylalanine. Kept here is only the CDR3 DNA, which spans 39 bases and is read in frame from base 1. The germline V gene encodes CDR1 SGHVS and CDR2 FQNEAQ. V and J lose 3 bases and 3 bases, and a span of 7 bases separates them. Overall study outcomes, separate from this receptor: Because no day 14 peak-response samples were available, repertoires were characterized only after the peak T cell response. Epitopes outside the regions mutated in the B.1.351 and B.1.1.7 variants were reportedly recognized by nearly half of the unique spike-specific TCRs. In the small 56-69-year group, the increase in depth fell short of significance, most likely because of low power. The whole spike protein was spanned by vaccine-associated CD4 TCRs, and dominant responses were seen in regions 160-218 and 743-854. Participants were mostly white British, with more females than males. The authors suggested clonal diversity may have been underestimated. Only six AZD1222 recipients were SARS-CoV-2 seropositive at baseline, limiting conclusions about previously exposed vaccinees. Spike-specific TCR breadth and depth rose significantly after two AZD1222 doses compared with day 0 and with MenACWY recipients.

The CDR3 regions of human TCRbeta chains were analyzed by immunosequencing. Per the source publication's procedure: TCRs in the repertoires were matched against a reference library of SARS-CoV-2-specific TCRs that had been generated with the MIRA antigen-specificity platform. Breadth was defined as the fraction of unique TCRs that were SARS-CoV-2-associated. Depth was defined as the fraction of total T cells that were SARS-CoV-2-associated. Using the MIRA data, every spike-specific TCR was mapped to the spike region that the TCR reacted to and assigned to either a CD4 or a CD8 class. Log10-transformed breadth and depth values were compared by one-way ANOVA with Sidak's multiple comparisons tests. In its TCRdb copy, this immuneACCESS table keeps in-frame sequences only and misses some clones. Where compared with another copy, unresolved V genes explain less than half of these, and the others have no known cause. V and J calls and clone size come straight from that table; D and trimming were deduced from the DNA. In this sample the table shows 110,000 or so clones, about nine tenths of which occur a single time. In total, the top ten clones hold about 5.2% of the sample.

Recombination linked TRBV7-8 to TRBJ2-3, with the D segment identity uncertain. The sequence derives from an adult in good health. Sequenced here: peripheral blood, sampled on day 0 of AZD1222 vaccination. This receptor has the CDR3 CASSLPATDTQYF. The bases are TGTGCCAGCAGCTTGCCAGCTACAGATACGCAGTATTTT.